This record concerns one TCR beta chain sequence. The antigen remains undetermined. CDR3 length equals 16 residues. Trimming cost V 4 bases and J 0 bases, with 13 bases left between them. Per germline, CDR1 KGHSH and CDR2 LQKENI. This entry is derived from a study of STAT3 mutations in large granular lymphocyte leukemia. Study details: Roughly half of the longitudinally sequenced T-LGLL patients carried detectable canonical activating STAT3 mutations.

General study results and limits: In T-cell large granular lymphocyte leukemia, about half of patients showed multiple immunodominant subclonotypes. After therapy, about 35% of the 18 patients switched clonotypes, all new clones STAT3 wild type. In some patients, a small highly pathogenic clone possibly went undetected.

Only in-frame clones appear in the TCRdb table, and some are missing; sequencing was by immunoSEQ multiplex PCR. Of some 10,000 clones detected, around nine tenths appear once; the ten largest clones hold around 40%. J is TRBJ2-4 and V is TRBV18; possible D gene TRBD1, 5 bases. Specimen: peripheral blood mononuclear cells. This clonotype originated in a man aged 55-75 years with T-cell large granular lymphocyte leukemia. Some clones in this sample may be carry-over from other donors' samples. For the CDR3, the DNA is TGTGCCAGCTCACGAGGACAACTCCTAGCCAAAAACATTCAGTACTTC. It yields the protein CASSRGQLLAKNIQYF.